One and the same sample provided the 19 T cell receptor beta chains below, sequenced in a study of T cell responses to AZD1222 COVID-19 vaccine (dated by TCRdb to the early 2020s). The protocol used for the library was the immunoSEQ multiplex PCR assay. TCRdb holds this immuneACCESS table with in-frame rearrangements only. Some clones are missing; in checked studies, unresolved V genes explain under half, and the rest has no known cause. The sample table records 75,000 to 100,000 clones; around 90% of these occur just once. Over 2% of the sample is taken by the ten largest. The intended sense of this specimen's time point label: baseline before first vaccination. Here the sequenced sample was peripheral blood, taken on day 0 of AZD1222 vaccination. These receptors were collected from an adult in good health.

The CDR3 is CASGSRFGSGANVLTF. The CDR3 DNA reads TGTGCTAGTGGTTCCCGTTTCGGCTCTGGGGCCAACGTCCTGACTTTC. The rearrangement links TRBV12-5 to TRBJ2-6, with D uncertain. V was pared by 4 bases and J by 0 bases, with 10 bases between. The germline CDR1 and CDR2 sequences are LGHNT and FRNRAP. The CDR3 is made up of 16 amino acids.

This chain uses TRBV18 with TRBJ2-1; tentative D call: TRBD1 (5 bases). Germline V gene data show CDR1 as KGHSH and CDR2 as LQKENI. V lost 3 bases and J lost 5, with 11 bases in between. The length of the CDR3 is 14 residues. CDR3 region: CASSPVGVDNEQFF. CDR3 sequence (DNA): TGTGCCAGCTCACCGGTAGGGGTTGACAATGAGCAGTTCTTC.

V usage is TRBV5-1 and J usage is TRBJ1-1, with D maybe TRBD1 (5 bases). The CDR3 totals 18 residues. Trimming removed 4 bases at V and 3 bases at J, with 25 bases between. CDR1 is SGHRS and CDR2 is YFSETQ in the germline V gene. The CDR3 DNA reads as TGCGCCAGCAGCCTCACCGACCCCGGGATTTTGGGGGACACTGAAGCTTTCTTT. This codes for CASSLTDPGILGDTEAFF.

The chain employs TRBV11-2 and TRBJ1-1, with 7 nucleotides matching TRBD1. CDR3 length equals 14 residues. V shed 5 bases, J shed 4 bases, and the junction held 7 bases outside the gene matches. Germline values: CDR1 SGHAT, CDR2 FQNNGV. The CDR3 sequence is CASSQYSGGTEAFF. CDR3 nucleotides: TGTGCCAGCAGCCAATATTCAGGGGGCACTGAAGCTTTCTTT. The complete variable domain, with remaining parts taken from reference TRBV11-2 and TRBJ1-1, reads EAGVAQSPRYKIIEKRQSVAFWCNPISGHATLYWYQQILGQGPKLLIQFQNNGVVDDSQLPKDRFSAERLKGVDSTLKIQPAKLEDSAVYLCASSQYSGGTEAFFGQGTRLTVV.

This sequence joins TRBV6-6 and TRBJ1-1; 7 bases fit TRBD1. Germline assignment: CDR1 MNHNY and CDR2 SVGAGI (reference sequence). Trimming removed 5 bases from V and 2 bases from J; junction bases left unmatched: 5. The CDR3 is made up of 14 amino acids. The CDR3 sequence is CASSPGTVNTEAFF. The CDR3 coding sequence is TGTGCCAGCAGTCCCGGGACAGTTAACACTGAAGCTTTCTTT.

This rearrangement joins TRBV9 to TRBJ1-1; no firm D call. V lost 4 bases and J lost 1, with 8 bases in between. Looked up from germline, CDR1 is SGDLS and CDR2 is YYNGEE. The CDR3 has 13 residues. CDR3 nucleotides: TGTGCCAGCAGCTCTCGACCGAACACTGAAGCTTTCTTT. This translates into CASSSRPNTEAFF. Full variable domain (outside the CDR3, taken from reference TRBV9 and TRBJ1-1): DSGVTQTPKHLITATGQRVTLRCSPRSGDLSVYWYQQSLDQGLQFLIQYYNGEERAKGNILERFSAQQFPDLHSELNLSSLELGDSALYFCASSSRPNTEAFFGQGTRLTVV.

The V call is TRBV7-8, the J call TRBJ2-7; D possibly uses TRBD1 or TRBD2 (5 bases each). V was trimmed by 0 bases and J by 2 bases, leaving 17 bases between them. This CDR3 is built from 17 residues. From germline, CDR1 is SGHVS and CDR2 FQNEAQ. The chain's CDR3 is CASSLAPGRQATYEQYF. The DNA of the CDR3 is TGTGCCAGCAGCTTAGCACCGGGACGGCAAGCAACCTACGAGCAGTACTTC.

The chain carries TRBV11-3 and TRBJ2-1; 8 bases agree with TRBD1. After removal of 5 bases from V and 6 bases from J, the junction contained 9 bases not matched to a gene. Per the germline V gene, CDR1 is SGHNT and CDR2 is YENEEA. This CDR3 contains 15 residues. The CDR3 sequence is CASSQTGDNINEQFF. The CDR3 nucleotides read TGTGCCAGCAGCCAGACAGGGGATAACATCAATGAGCAGTTCTTC.

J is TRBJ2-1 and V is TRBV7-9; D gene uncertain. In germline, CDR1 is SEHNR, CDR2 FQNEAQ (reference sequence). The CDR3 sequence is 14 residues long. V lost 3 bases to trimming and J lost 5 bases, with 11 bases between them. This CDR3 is CASSFHYINNEQFF. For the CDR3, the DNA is TGTGCCAGCAGCTTCCACTATATCAACAATGAGCAGTTCTTC.

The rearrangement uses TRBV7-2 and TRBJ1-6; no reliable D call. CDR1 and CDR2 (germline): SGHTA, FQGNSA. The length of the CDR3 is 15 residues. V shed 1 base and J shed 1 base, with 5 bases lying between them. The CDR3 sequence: CASSLGLSYNSPLHF. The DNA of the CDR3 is TGTGCCAGCAGCTTAGGCTTATCCTATAATTCACCCCTCCACTTT.

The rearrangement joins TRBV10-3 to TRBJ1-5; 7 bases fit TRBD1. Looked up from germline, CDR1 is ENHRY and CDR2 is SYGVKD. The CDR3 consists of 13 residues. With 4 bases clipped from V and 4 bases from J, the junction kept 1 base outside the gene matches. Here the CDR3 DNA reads TGTGCCATCAGTGGACAGGGTAATCAGCCCCAGCATTTT. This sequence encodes CAISGQGNQPQHF.

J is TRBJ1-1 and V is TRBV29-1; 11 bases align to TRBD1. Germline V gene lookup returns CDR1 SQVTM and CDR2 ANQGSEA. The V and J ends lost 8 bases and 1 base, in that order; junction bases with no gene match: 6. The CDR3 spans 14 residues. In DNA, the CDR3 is TGCAGCACAGGACAGGGGGCAAGGAACACTGAAGCTTTCTTT. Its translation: CSTGQGARNTEAFF.

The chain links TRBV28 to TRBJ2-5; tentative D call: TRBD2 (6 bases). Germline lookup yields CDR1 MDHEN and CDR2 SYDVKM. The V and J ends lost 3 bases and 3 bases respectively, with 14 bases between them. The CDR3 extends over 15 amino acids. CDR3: CASSLARRGKETQYF. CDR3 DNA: TGTGCCAGCAGTTTGGCGCGGAGGGGTAAAGAGACCCAGTACTTC.

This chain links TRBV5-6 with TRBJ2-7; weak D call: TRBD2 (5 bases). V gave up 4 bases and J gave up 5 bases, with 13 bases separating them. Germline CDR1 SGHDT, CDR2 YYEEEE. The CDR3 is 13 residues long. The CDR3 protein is CASSPRGIHEQYF. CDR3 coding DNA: TGTGCCAGCAGCCCCCGGGGAATCCACGAGCAGTACTTC. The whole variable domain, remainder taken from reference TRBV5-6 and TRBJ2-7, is DAGVTQSPTHLIKTRGQQVTLRCSPKSGHDTVSWYQQALGQGPQFIFQYYEEEERQRGNFPDRFSGHQFPNYSSELNVNALLLGDSALYLCASSPRGIHEQYFGPGTRLTVT.

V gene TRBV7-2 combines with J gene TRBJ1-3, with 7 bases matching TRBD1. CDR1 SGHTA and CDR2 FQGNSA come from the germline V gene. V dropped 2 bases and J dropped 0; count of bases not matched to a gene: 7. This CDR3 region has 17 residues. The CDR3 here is CASSLIPRQGSGNTIYF. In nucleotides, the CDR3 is TGTGCCAGCAGCTTAATCCCCCGACAGGGCTCTGGAAACACCATATATTTT.

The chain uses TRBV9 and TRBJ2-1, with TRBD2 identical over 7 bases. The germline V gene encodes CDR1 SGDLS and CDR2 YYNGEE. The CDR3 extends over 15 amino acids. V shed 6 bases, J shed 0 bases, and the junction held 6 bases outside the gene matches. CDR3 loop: CASTAGGSSYNEQFF. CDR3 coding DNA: TGTGCCAGCACCGCCGGCGGGAGCTCCTACAATGAGCAGTTCTTC.

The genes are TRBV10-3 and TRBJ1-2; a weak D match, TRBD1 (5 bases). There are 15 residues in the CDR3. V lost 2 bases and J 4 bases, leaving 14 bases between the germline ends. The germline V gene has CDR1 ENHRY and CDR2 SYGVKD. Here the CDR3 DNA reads TGTGCCATCAGTGAGGCGGGCAGGGAGGTCTATGGCTACACCTTC. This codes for CAISEAGREVYGYTF.

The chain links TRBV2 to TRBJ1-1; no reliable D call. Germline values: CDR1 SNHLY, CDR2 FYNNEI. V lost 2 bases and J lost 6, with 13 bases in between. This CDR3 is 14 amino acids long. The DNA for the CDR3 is TGTGCCAGCAGTGAATACGGGAGCGGGGCTGAAGCTTTCTTT. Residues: CASSEYGSGAEAFF.

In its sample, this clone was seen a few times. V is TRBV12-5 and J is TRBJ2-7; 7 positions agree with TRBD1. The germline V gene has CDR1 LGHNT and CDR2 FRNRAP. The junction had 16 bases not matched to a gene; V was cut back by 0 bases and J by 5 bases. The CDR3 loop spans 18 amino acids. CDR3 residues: CASGLVRGSDRDGNEQYF. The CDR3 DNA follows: TGTGCTAGTGGTTTGGTACGGGGCTCCGACAGGGATGGAAACGAGCAGTACTTC.